What follows describes a single TCR beta chain. Its antigen is not known. The data are from a study of vaccination and CD4 T cells after COVID-19. Whole-study context: Convalescent study patients returned SARS-CoV-2 positive nasal swab PCR results, with fewer than ten mild cases and one severe. Overlapping spike peptides served as the stimulus for the cells. These peptides came from SARS-CoV-2 and from the common cold coronaviruses HCoV-NL63, HCoV-OC43 and HCoV-229E.

The germline CDR1 and CDR2 sequences are MNHEY and SVGEGT. V gave up 2 bases and J gave up 1 base, with 13 bases separating them. This CDR3 has 16 amino acids. Treatment reported: roughly 10-day PBMC culture with coronavirus spike peptide pools or control peptides (ViraFEST assay). Via ViraFEST, peptide pools expanded antigen-specific T cells before TCR sequencing. An Oncomine TCR Beta short-read assay was used to sequence the DNA from cultured CD4+ T cells. After culture, CD4+ T cells served as the source for genomic DNA extraction. A single record per CDR3 protein comes from TCRdb applying MiXCR to the PCR reads. The data hold 15,000 to 20,000 distinct CDR3 sequences, with 51% observed a single time.

The clonotype originates from a human donor who had recovered from COVID-19. J is TRBJ2-3 and V is TRBV6-2 or TRBV6-3, with D possibly TRBD2 on 5 matching bases. Source: CD4+ T cells from blood, cultured in vitro, taken before SARS-CoV-2 vaccination. CDR3: CASSYPGRKRTDTQYF. In DNA form, the CDR3 reads TGTGCCAGCAGTTACCCGGGAAGGAAGCGCACAGATACGCAGTATTTT.